Listed below are T cell receptor beta chains from one sample, sequenced in a study of T cell responses to AZD1222 COVID-19 vaccine. Only in-frame clones appear in the TCRdb table, and some are missing; sequencing was by immunoSEQ multiplex PCR. This repertoire shows 100,000 to 130,000 clones, roughly 90% found once; its top ten account for roughly 3%. The sample was peripheral blood, taken on day 0 of MenACWY control vaccination. Every receptor here comes from an adult in good health. CDR3s include the opening cysteine and the closing phenylalanine or tryptophan. The D gene is left open where the match is weak. Only part of the rows carry a size: once, few, many, or a class if the clone is expanded.

size	V	D	J	DNA	CDR3
-	TRBV28	-	TRBJ2-2	TGTGCCAGCATCCAGGGGCGCACCGGGGAGCTGTTTTTT	CASIQGRTGELFF
-	TRBV7-2	-	TRBJ2-5	TGTGCCAGCAGCTTAGCCTCGGGGGAGACCCAGTACTTC	CASSLASGETQYF
-	TRBV6-5	-	TRBJ1-1	TGTGCCAGCAGTTACTTGACAGAGAACACTGAAGCTTTCTTT	CASSYLTENTEAFF
-	TRBV6-5	-	TRBJ1-1	TGTGCCAGCAGTTACTCGAGCGGGGGGGTAAACACTGAAGCTTTCTTT	CASSYSSGGVNTEAFF
-	TRBV6-5	TRBD1	TRBJ1-2	TGTGCCAGCAGTCCGCGACAGGGGGTGGAAGGCACCTTC	CASSPRQGVEGTF
once	TRBV20-1	-	TRBJ1-2	TGCAGTGCTAGTGCTGGGGATAACTATGGCTACACCTTC	CSASAGDNYGYTF
-	TRBV7-9	-	TRBJ1-1	TGTGCCAGCAGCCCAGGAGTGAGTAGCACTGAAGCTTTCTTT	CASSPGVSSTEAFF
-	TRBV5-1	TRBD2	TRBJ2-1	TGCGCCAGCAGCTCAGGACTAGCGGGGGCCCTATACAATGAGCAGTTCTTC	CASSSGLAGALYNEQFF
-	TRBV19	TRBD1	TRBJ1-1	TGTGCCAGTAGTATAGTTACAGGGGGGGACACTGAAGCTTTCTTT	CASSIVTGGDTEAFF
-	TRBV6-2/TRBV6-3	-	TRBJ1-2	TGTGCCAGCAGTTACAGGGACGGCTATGGCTACACCTTC	CASSYRDGYGYTF
-	TRBV2	TRBD1	TRBJ1-2	TGTGCCAGCACAGGGACAGGGAACTATGGCTACACCTTC	CASTGTGNYGYTF
-	TRBV4-1	-	TRBJ1-3	TGCGCCAGCAGCCGGGTTGGGACTTCAGGAAACACCATATATTTT	CASSRVGTSGNTIYF
-	TRBV5-3	-	TRBJ1-1	TGTGCCAGAAGCTTGGAGACCAGGACCAACACTGAAGCTTTCTTT	CARSLETRTNTEAFF
-	TRBV29-1	-	TRBJ1-1	TGCAGCGCGGAGGGGACGGTGAACACTGAAGCTTTCTTT	CSAEGTVNTEAFF
-	TRBV27	-	TRBJ1-2	TGTGCCAGCAGTCCCTCGGCTGGTTATGGCTACACCTTC	CASSPSAGYGYTF
few	TRBV10-3	TRBD1	TRBJ1-1	TGTGCCATCAGTGAGGGGGCAGGGGGCAACCCTGAAGCTTTCTTT	CAISEGAGGNPEAFF
-	TRBV19	-	TRBJ1-1	TGTGCCAGTAGTAGGACACAGAACACTGAAGCTTTCTTT	CASSRTQNTEAFF
-	TRBV7-2	TRBD1	TRBJ1-4	TGTGCCAGCAGCCCAACAGGGGCTAATGAAAAACTGTTTTTT	CASSPTGANEKLFF
-	TRBV9	TRBD1	TRBJ1-4	TGTGCCAGCAGCCTAGGGCAGGGGACAGGGTACGAAAAACTGTTTTTT	CASSLGQGTGYEKLFF
-	TRBV19	-	TRBJ2-2	TGTGCCAGTAGTATGGGCAGGGCTAACACCGGGGAGCTGTTTTTT	CASSMGRANTGELFF
-	TRBV7-3	-	TRBJ1-6	TGTGCCAGCAGCTCCACAGACTCAGGGTCACCCCTCCACTTT	CASSSTDSGSPLHF
-	TRBV18	-	TRBJ2-3	TGTGCCAGCTCACCAATCAACTCCGGCAGGGGCGCAGATACGCAGTATTTT	CASSPINSGRGADTQYF
once	TRBV4-1	TRBD1	TRBJ2-6	TGCGCCAGCAGCGTCGGACAGGCAAGCTCTGGGGCCAACGTCCTGACTTTC	CASSVGQASSGANVLTF
-	TRBV6-4	TRBD1	TRBJ2-3	TGTGCCAGCAGTGACTCCCAGGGGGCAGATACGCAGTATTTT	CASSDSQGADTQYF
-	TRBV24-1	-	TRBJ2-7	TGTGCCACCAGTGACTCGCGGACACCATCCTACGAGCAGTACTTC	CATSDSRTPSYEQYF
-	TRBV7-9	TRBD2	TRBJ2-1	TGTGCCAGCAGCCGCGGCGGCGGGGGGGCCGGTTCCTACAATGAGCAGTTCTTC	CASSRGGGGAGSYNEQFF
-	TRBV7-2	-	TRBJ2-7	TGTGCCAGCAGCTTAGTAGGACAGACCTACGAGCAGTACTTC	CASSLVGQTYEQYF
-	TRBV6-5	-	TRBJ2-7	TGTGCCAGCCGGAGACAGGAGCCCTACGAGCAGTACTTC	CASRRQEPYEQYF
-	TRBV28	TRBD2	TRBJ2-3	TGTGCCAGCAGCCCGAGCGGGGGGCCCGGAGATACGCAGTATTTT	CASSPSGGPGDTQYF
-	TRBV30	TRBD2	TRBJ2-3	TGTGCCTGGAGTGAGACTAGCGGGGGATACGCGACTAATTTT	CAWSETSGGYATNF
-	TRBV3-1/TRBV3-2	-	TRBJ1-1	TGTGCCAGCAGCCAAGACGCCGGGAACACTGAAGCTTTCTTT	CASSQDAGNTEAFF
-	TRBV6-1	TRBD1	TRBJ1-5	TGTGCCAGCAGTGAAGTCGGGGACAGAGTATATAGCAATCAGCCCCAGCATTTT	CASSEVGDRVYSNQPQHF
-	TRBV9	-	TRBJ2-6	TGTGCCAGCAGCTCCTTCGACTGGGGCTCTGGGGCCAACGTCCTGACTTTC	CASSSFDWGSGANVLTF
once	TRBV9	-	TRBJ2-2	TGTGCCAGCAGAGGGCTGACGAACACCGGGGAGCTGTTTTTT	CASRGLTNTGELFF
-	TRBV5-1	-	TRBJ2-7	TGCGCCAGCAGCTTGGAGCCAGGACGCTCCTACGAGCAGTACTTC	CASSLEPGRSYEQYF
-	TRBV4-3	-	TRBJ1-2	TGCGCCAGCAGCCAAGAGTCGGGGTATGGCTACACCTTC	CASSQESGYGYTF
-	TRBV9	-	TRBJ1-6	TGTGCCAGCAGCCCTGTTGGCTCCTATAATTCACCCCTCCACTTT	CASSPVGSYNSPLHF
-	TRBV29-1	-	TRBJ2-3	TGCAGCGTTACTAGGGAAACAGATACGCAGTATTTT	CSVTRETDTQYF
-	TRBV2	TRBD2	TRBJ2-5	TGTGCCAGCAGTGAAGGGGAGGGCAGGGCGATCCAAGAGACCCAGTACTTC	CASSEGEGRAIQETQYF
-	TRBV12-1	-	TRBJ1-5	TGTGCCAGCAGCGTTGATAGCAATCAGCCCCAGCATTTT	CASSVDSNQPQHF
-	TRBV4-3	-	TRBJ2-3	TGCGCCAGCAGCCAAGGCCGCGAAGCGGCTACGCAGTATTTT	CASSQGREAATQYF
few	TRBV5-1	-	TRBJ1-2	TGCGCCAGCAGCTTCGGGGACCGCCGGGGTGGCTACACCTTC	CASSFGDRRGGYTF
-	TRBV18	-	TRBJ1-2	TGTGCCAGCTCACCACCGGGGGCCAGGGACTATGGCTACACCTTC	CASSPPGARDYGYTF
-	TRBV29-1	-	TRBJ1-2	TGCAGCGTAAGGTGGGGGGAGTATGGCTACACCTTC	CSVRWGEYGYTF
-	TRBV4-2	TRBD1	TRBJ2-7	TGTGCCAGCAGCCAACACCGGGACAGCAACTACGAGCAGTACTTC	CASSQHRDSNYEQYF
-	TRBV4-1	-	TRBJ2-5	TGCGCCAGCAGCCAAGGGGGGCCTAAGGAGACCCAGTACTTC	CASSQGGPKETQYF
-	TRBV29-1	-	TRBJ1-3	TGCAGCGCGGGCGGGACCGATCCTGGAAACACCATATATTTT	CSAGGTDPGNTIYF
-	TRBV2	-	TRBJ1-4	TGTGCCAGCAGCTCCTTTGGGGGTGAAAAACTGTTTTTT	CASSSFGGEKLFF
-	TRBV30	-	TRBJ1-2	TGTGCCTGGAGTGCGACGGTCTATGGCTACACCTTC	CAWSATVYGYTF
-	TRBV9	-	TRBJ1-4	TGTGCCAGCAGCCCTCGCTTAGGGCAAAACGAAAAACTGTTTTTT	CASSPRLGQNEKLFF
-	TRBV30	-	TRBJ1-3	TGTGCCTGGAGTCCCCGACCCCGTTCTGGAAACACCATATATTTT	CAWSPRPRSGNTIYF
few	TRBV5-4	TRBD1	TRBJ1-2	TGTGCCAGCAGCCGGGGACAGGGAACACTTAACTATGGCTACACCTTC	CASSRGQGTLNYGYTF
-	TRBV5-5	-	TRBJ1-1	TGTGCCAGCAGCCCATGGGGACCGAACACTGAAGCTTTCTTT	CASSPWGPNTEAFF